Listed below are T cell receptor beta chains from one sample, sequenced in a study of blood T cell repertoires in COVID-19. Assay: immunoSEQ multiplex PCR; the TCRdb copy retains only in-frame clones and omits some. This table has some 340,000 clones, about 83% appearing once. Sequencing input: peripheral blood. These receptors all stem from a man between 25 and 39 years old with active or convalescent COVID-19. The CDR3 runs from the conserved cysteine through the conserved F or W. A D gene is named only where the DNA matches it firmly. The size of a clone is reported for some rows only, either as once, few or many, or as a class for expanded clones.

v_gene	d_gene	abundance	j_gene	len	CDR3aa	CDR3nt
TRBV6-5	TRBD2	NA	TRBJ2-1	15	CASSQSGGVINEQFF	TGTGCCAGCAGCCAGAGCGGGGGGGTTATCAATGAGCAGTTCTTC
TRBV10-3	NA	NA	TRBJ2-6	14	CAISEADRANVLTF	TGTGCCATCAGTGAGGCCGACAGAGCCAACGTCCTGACTTTC
TRBV7-2	TRBD2	NA	TRBJ2-4	15	CASSLSERGGNIQYF	TGTGCCAGCAGCCTGTCAGAGCGGGGGGGGAACATTCAGTACTTC
TRBV27	TRBD2	NA	TRBJ2-1	14	CASSFRGLELGQFF	TGTGCCAGCAGTTTTAGAGGACTAGAGTTAGGGCAGTTCTTC
TRBV19	TRBD2	NA	TRBJ2-5	15	CASSSTSGVLETQYF	TGTGCCAGTAGTTCGACTAGCGGGGTTCTGGAGACCCAGTACTTC
TRBV5-5	NA	NA	TRBJ1-2	13	CASSFHGNYGYTF	TGTGCCAGCAGCTTCCACGGGAACTATGGCTACACCTTC
TRBV30	NA	NA	TRBJ1-2	13	CAWSRQEEYGYTF	TGTGCCTGGAGTCGACAGGAAGAGTATGGCTACACCTTC
TRBV11-3	NA	once	TRBJ2-5	13	CASLSRVQETQYF	TGTGCCAGCCTTTCCCGGGTTCAAGAGACCCAGTACTTC
TRBV19	TRBD1	NA	TRBJ1-5	16	CASSIWGQVPDQPQHF	TGTGCCAGTAGTATATGGGGACAGGTCCCGGACCAGCCCCAGCATTTT
TRBV30	NA	NA	TRBJ2-1	13	CAFARDSHNEQFF	TGTGCCTTCGCCCGAGACAGTCACAATGAGCAGTTCTTC
TRBV2	NA	NA	TRBJ2-1	10	CAGQQPEQFF	TGTGCCGGACAGCAACCTGAGCAGTTCTTC
TRBV27	NA	NA	TRBJ2-3	13	CASSLRVANTQYF	TGTGCCAGCAGTTTGAGGGTGGCCAATACGCAGTATTTT
TRBV20-1	NA	NA	TRBJ1-5	13	CSASPGTNQPQHF	TGCAGTGCTAGTCCAGGGACTAATCAGCCCCAGCATTTT
TRBV12-5	TRBD1	NA	TRBJ2-7	15	CASGADRGPKDEQYF	TGTGCTAGTGGTGCCGACAGGGGGCCTAAGGACGAGCAGTACTTC
TRBV7-9	NA	once	TRBJ1-6	16	CASSPPARGVGSPLHF	TGTGCCAGCAGCCCTCCCGCCAGGGGAGTCGGTTCACCCCTCCACTTT
TRBV19	NA	once	TRBJ1-2	15	CASSIYGDTSYGYTF	TGTGCCAGTAGTATATATGGGGACACCAGCTATGGCTACACCTTC
TRBV30	TRBD2	NA	TRBJ2-5	15	CAWSGGGGRLAGGHF	TGTGCCTGGAGTGGAGGAGGGGGTCGGCTAGCGGGAGGACACTTC
TRBV27	TRBD2	once	TRBJ2-3	15	CASNPGLGSTDTQYF	TGTGCCAGCAACCCCGGACTAGGTAGCACAGATACGCAGTATTTT
TRBV7-9	NA	NA	TRBJ1-4	13	CASSFASREKLFF	TGTGCCAGCAGCTTTGCTAGCCGTGAAAAACTGTTTTTT
TRBV7-7	TRBD1	NA	TRBJ2-3	15	CASSIGTGDTDTQYF	TGTGCCAGCAGCATCGGGACAGGGGACACAGATACGCAGTATTTT
TRBV5-1	NA	once	TRBJ1-1	13	CASSLDRTTEAFF	TGCGCCAGCAGCTTGGACAGAACAACTGAAGCTTTCTTT
TRBV14	NA	NA	TRBJ2-5	16	CASSQDSRWTVEAQYF	TGTGCCAGCAGCCAAGATAGTCGATGGACAGTAGAGGCCCAGTACTTC